A selection of T cell receptor beta chains follows, all from one sample in a study of blood T cells in healthy people across ages. MiXCR was run by TCRdb on the 5' RACE reads, yielding one entry per CDR3 protein. The sample lists 600,000 or so distinct CDR3 sequences, about 30% occurring once. Specimen: blood. These receptors all stem from an elderly woman in good health. Both conserved end residues are part of each CDR3. D genes are given only for firm matches. For some rows the clone size is stated as once, few or many, or as a class when expanded; others skip it.

j_gene: TRBJ1-2
v_gene: TRBV4-1
abundance: many
len: 16
d_gene: TRBD1
CDR3aa: CASSPQTGGYLYGYTF
CDR3nt: TGCGCCAGCAGCCCTCAAACAGGGGGCTACCTGTATGGCTACACCTTC

j_gene: TRBJ1-2
v_gene: TRBV29-1
abundance: many
len: 13
d_gene: .
CDR3aa: CSVDLDGGYGYTF
CDR3nt: TGCAGCGTTGATTTGGACGGGGGCTATGGCTACACCTTC

j_gene: TRBJ2-1
v_gene: TRBV9
abundance: .
len: 17
d_gene: TRBD2
CDR3aa: CASSVDTSGGLRDEQFF
CDR3nt: TGTGCCAGCAGCGTAGATACTAGCGGGGGTCTTAGGGATGAGCAGTTCTTC

j_gene: TRBJ1-4
v_gene: TRBV7-9
abundance: many
len: 16
d_gene: .
CDR3aa: CASSLLEGHEGEKLFF
CDR3nt: TGTGCCAGCAGCTTGCTTGAGGGGCATGAGGGTGAAAAACTGTTTTTT

j_gene: TRBJ1-2
v_gene: TRBV5-6
abundance: few
len: 14
d_gene: .
CDR3aa: CASTPLQRNYGYTF
CDR3nt: TGTGCCAGCACCCCCCTACAGAGGAATTATGGCTACACCTTC

j_gene: TRBJ2-7
v_gene: TRBV25-1
abundance: .
len: 14
d_gene: TRBD1
CDR3aa: CAGSGGTGFYEQYF
CDR3nt: TGTGCCGGCAGTGGGGGGACAGGCTTCTACGAGCAGTACTTC

j_gene: TRBJ1-1
v_gene: TRBV6-2/TRBV6-3
abundance: few
len: 16
d_gene: TRBD1
CDR3aa: CASSLGQGGPLTEAFF
CDR3nt: TGTGCCAGCAGCCTTGGACAGGGTGGGCCTTTGACTGAAGCTTTCTTT

j_gene: TRBJ1-2
v_gene: TRBV25-1
abundance: many
len: 19
d_gene: TRBD1
CDR3aa: CASSSTGTGGRRANYGYTF
CDR3nt: TGTGCCAGCAGTTCAACCGGGACAGGGGGCCGTCGAGCTAACTATGGCTACACCTTC

j_gene: TRBJ2-3
v_gene: TRBV5-1
abundance: many
len: 14
d_gene: .
CDR3aa: CASSPPSISDTQYF
CDR3nt: TGCGCCAGCAGCCCTCCAAGCATCTCGGATACGCAGTATTTT

j_gene: TRBJ2-7
v_gene: TRBV20-1
abundance: many
len: 17
d_gene: TRBD1
CDR3aa: CSARFLEGTVDSYEQYF
CDR3nt: TGCAGTGCTAGATTCTTAGAGGGGACAGTGGACTCCTACGAGCAGTACTTC

j_gene: TRBJ1-3
v_gene: TRBV30
abundance: .
len: 14
d_gene: TRBD1
CDR3aa: CAWGRGRKENTIYF
CDR3nt: TGTGCCTGGGGCAGGGGGCGAAAGGAAAACACCATATATTTT

j_gene: TRBJ2-5
v_gene: TRBV7-2
abundance: .
len: 14
d_gene: TRBD1
CDR3aa: CASSQNRGRETQYF
CDR3nt: TGTGCCAGCAGCCAAAACAGGGGCAGAGAGACCCAGTACTTC

j_gene: TRBJ1-1
v_gene: TRBV9
abundance: few
len: 17
d_gene: TRBD1
CDR3aa: CASSGGGTGGSGTEAFF
CDR3nt: TGTGCCAGCAGCGGGGGAGGGACAGGGGGCTCGGGTACTGAAGCTTTCTTT

j_gene: TRBJ2-2
v_gene: TRBV30
abundance: few
len: 14
d_gene: .
CDR3aa: CAWNAGTNTGELFF
CDR3nt: TGTGCCTGGAACGCAGGAACGAACACCGGGGAGCTGTTTTTT

j_gene: TRBJ2-3
v_gene: TRBV12-3/TRBV12-4
abundance: .
len: 13
d_gene: .
CDR3aa: CASSLLSADTEYF
CDR3nt: TGTGCCAGCAGTTTACTTAGCGCAGATACGGAGTATTTT

j_gene: TRBJ1-5
v_gene: TRBV4-3
abundance: many
len: 15
d_gene: .
CDR3aa: CASSQDFDLNQPQHF
CDR3nt: TGCGCCAGCAGCCAAGATTTTGACCTAAATCAGCCCCAGCATTTT

j_gene: TRBJ2-3
v_gene: TRBV7-9
abundance: .
len: 16
d_gene: TRBD1
CDR3aa: CASSLTTGGIADTQYF
CDR3nt: TGTGCCAGCAGCTTAACGACAGGGGGTATCGCAGATACGCAGTATTTT

j_gene: TRBJ2-1
v_gene: TRBV24-1
abundance: many
len: 12
d_gene: .
CDR3aa: CATSEQGGEQFF
CDR3nt: TGTGCCACCAGCGAACAGGGAGGTGAGCAGTTCTTC

j_gene: TRBJ1-5
v_gene: TRBV7-2
abundance: few
len: 15
d_gene: TRBD1
CDR3aa: CASSRTGYSNQPQHF
CDR3nt: TGTGCCAGCAGCCGGACAGGATATAGCAATCAGCCCCAGCATTTT

j_gene: TRBJ2-7
v_gene: TRBV19
abundance: once
len: 13
d_gene: .
CDR3aa: CASASGTYYEQYF
CDR3nt: TGTGCCAGTGCCTCCGGGACCTACTACGAGCAGTACTTC

j_gene: TRBJ2-1
v_gene: TRBV28
abundance: many
len: 12
d_gene: .
CDR3aa: CASRTSYNEQFF
CDR3nt: TGTGCCAGCAGGACATCCTACAATGAGCAGTTCTTC

j_gene: TRBJ2-2
v_gene: TRBV12-3/TRBV12-4
abundance: many
len: 15
d_gene: .
CDR3aa: CASSPTALNTGELFF
CDR3nt: TGTGCCAGCAGTCCGACAGCCTTGAACACCGGGGAGCTGTTTTTT

j_gene: TRBJ1-4
v_gene: TRBV7-9
abundance: many
len: 15
d_gene: .
CDR3aa: CASSLVVTEREKLFF
CDR3nt: TGTGCCAGCAGCTTAGTGGTGACAGAGAGAGAAAAACTGTTTTTT

j_gene: TRBJ1-2
v_gene: TRBV5-1
abundance: many
len: 14
d_gene: .
CDR3aa: CASSIVTGSDGYTF
CDR3nt: TGCGCCAGCAGCATTGTAACAGGGTCAGATGGCTACACCTTC

j_gene: TRBJ1-5
v_gene: TRBV27
abundance: few
len: 14
d_gene: .
CDR3aa: CASRGGTINQPQHF
CDR3nt: TGTGCCAGCCGAGGGGGGACGATCAATCAGCCCCAGCATTTT

j_gene: TRBJ1-2
v_gene: TRBV30
abundance: .
len: 13
d_gene: .
CDR3aa: CAWSVRADYGYTF
CDR3nt: TGTGCCTGGAGTGTACGGGCGGATTATGGCTACACCTTC

j_gene: TRBJ1-4
v_gene: TRBV6-1
abundance: .
len: 15
d_gene: .
CDR3aa: CASSARGSTSEKLFF
CDR3nt: TGTGCCAGCAGCGCCCGGGGCAGTACCAGTGAAAAACTGTTTTTT

j_gene: TRBJ1-5
v_gene: TRBV6-5
abundance: .
len: 14
d_gene: .
CDR3aa: CASRSRGNNQPQHF
CDR3nt: TGTGCCAGCAGATCACGGGGAAACAATCAGCCCCAGCATTTT

j_gene: TRBJ2-3
v_gene: TRBV7-2
abundance: many
len: 15
d_gene: .
CDR3aa: CASSASGSYTDTQYF
CDR3nt: TGTGCCAGCAGCGCCTCGGGATCCTACACAGATACGCAGTATTTT

j_gene: TRBJ2-1
v_gene: TRBV7-2
abundance: .
len: 13
d_gene: TRBD1
CDR3aa: CASSWDRHNEQFF
CDR3nt: TGTGCCAGCAGCTGGGACAGGCACAATGAGCAGTTCTTC

j_gene: TRBJ2-1
v_gene: TRBV6-5
abundance: many
len: 15
d_gene: .
CDR3aa: CASSLTRPIYNEQFF
CDR3nt: TGTGCCAGTAGTCTCACAAGGCCGATATACAATGAGCAGTTCTTC

j_gene: TRBJ2-5
v_gene: TRBV5-6
abundance: many
len: 19
d_gene: TRBD2
CDR3aa: CASSLTGGTSGGNQETQYF
CDR3nt: TGTGCCAGCAGCTTAACGGGGGGGACTAGCGGGGGGAACCAAGAGACCCAGTACTTC

j_gene: TRBJ2-7
v_gene: TRBV7-9
abundance: many
len: 15
d_gene: .
CDR3aa: CASSLGGQSLDEQYF
CDR3nt: TGTGCCAGCAGCTTAGGCGGACAGAGCCTGGACGAGCAGTACTTC

j_gene: TRBJ2-2
v_gene: TRBV5-1
abundance: .
len: 16
d_gene: .
CDR3aa: CASSEVVRAWTGELFF
CDR3nt: TGCGCCAGCAGCGAGGTGGTGCGGGCGTGGACCGGGGAGCTGTTTTTT

j_gene: TRBJ2-5
v_gene: TRBV5-1
abundance: many
len: 16
d_gene: .
CDR3aa: CASSRTATPQGETQYF
CDR3nt: TGCGCCAGCAGCCGTACAGCGACCCCTCAGGGAGAGACCCAGTACTTC

j_gene: TRBJ1-2
v_gene: TRBV7-2
abundance: .
len: 16
d_gene: .
CDR3aa: CASSLVVRERGYGYTF
CDR3nt: TGTGCCAGCAGCTTAGTTGTCAGGGAGAGGGGATATGGCTACACCTTC

j_gene: TRBJ1-1
v_gene: TRBV7-9
abundance: few
len: 13
d_gene: .
CDR3aa: CASSPRGGAEAFF
CDR3nt: TGTGCCAGCAGCCCCAGGGGAGGGGCTGAAGCTTTCTTT

j_gene: TRBJ2-5
v_gene: TRBV5-6
abundance: many
len: 17
d_gene: TRBD2
CDR3aa: CASSLYGASGGVETQYF
CDR3nt: TGTGCCAGCAGCTTGTATGGCGCTAGCGGTGGAGTAGAGACCCAGTACTTC

j_gene: TRBJ2-5
v_gene: TRBV9
abundance: many
len: 17
d_gene: TRBD2
CDR3aa: CASSGGTSGGRAETQYF
CDR3nt: TGTGCCAGCAGCGGGGGGACTAGCGGGGGTCGGGCGGAGACCCAGTACTTC

j_gene: TRBJ2-1
v_gene: TRBV11-2
abundance: .
len: 23
d_gene: TRBD2
CDR3aa: CASSAGLAGAGYDSLSSYNEQFF
CDR3nt: TGTGCCAGCAGCGCGGGACTAGCGGGAGCCGGCTACGACAGTCTCAGCTCCTACAATGAGCAGTTCTTC

j_gene: TRBJ2-5
v_gene: TRBV13
abundance: many
len: 14
d_gene: TRBD2
CDR3aa: CASSLGRSQETQYF
CDR3nt: TGTGCCAGCAGCCTCGGGAGGAGCCAAGAGACCCAGTACTTC

j_gene: TRBJ2-7
v_gene: TRBV3-1
abundance: many
len: 14
d_gene: .
CDR3aa: CASSQEGRTTLQYF
CDR3nt: TGTGCCAGCAGCCAAGAAGGGAGGACTACACTGCAGTACTTC

j_gene: TRBJ2-3
v_gene: TRBV27
abundance: .
len: 13
d_gene: TRBD2
CDR3aa: CASSPREGDTQYF
CDR3nt: TGTGCCAGCAGCCCCAGGGAGGGAGATACGCAGTATTTT

j_gene: TRBJ2-7
v_gene: TRBV7-9
abundance: .
len: 13
d_gene: .
CDR3aa: CANSLEGSYGQYF
CDR3nt: TGTGCCAACAGCTTAGAGGGCTCCTACGGGCAGTACTTC

j_gene: TRBJ1-6
v_gene: TRBV5-1
abundance: many
len: 15
d_gene: TRBD1
CDR3aa: CASSASGTGSSPLHF
CDR3nt: TGCGCCAGCAGCGCCTCCGGGACAGGGTCATCACCCCTCCACTTT

j_gene: TRBJ1-5
v_gene: TRBV6-2/TRBV6-3
abundance: few
len: 15
d_gene: TRBD1
CDR3aa: CASSYAQGGNQPQHF
CDR3nt: TGTGCCAGCAGTTACGCACAGGGGGGAAATCAGCCCCAGCATTTT

j_gene: TRBJ2-3
v_gene: TRBV7-2
abundance: many
len: 13
d_gene: .
CDR3aa: CASNLQRGDTQYF
CDR3nt: TGTGCCAGCAACCTCCAAAGGGGAGATACGCAGTATTTT

j_gene: TRBJ2-1
v_gene: TRBV7-9
abundance: .
len: 18
d_gene: TRBD2
CDR3aa: CASSPSGRLQSAYNEQFF
CDR3nt: TGTGCCAGCAGCCCTAGCGGGAGACTCCAATCCGCCTACAATGAGCAGTTCTTC

j_gene: TRBJ1-6
v_gene: TRBV20-1
abundance: few
len: 15
d_gene: .
CDR3aa: CSALGGRGASSPLHF
CDR3nt: TGCAGTGCTCTCGGAGGCAGGGGTGCTTCTTCACCCCTCCACTTT

j_gene: TRBJ2-1
v_gene: TRBV2
abundance: many
len: 15
d_gene: TRBD2
CDR3aa: CASSGLAVSYNEQFF
CDR3nt: TGTGCCAGCAGTGGCCTAGCGGTCTCCTACAATGAGCAGTTCTTC

j_gene: TRBJ2-4
v_gene: TRBV5-5
abundance: .
len: 18
d_gene: TRBD2
CDR3aa: CASSARTSGSFPPNIQYF
CDR3nt: TGTGCCAGCAGCGCCCGGACTAGCGGGAGTTTCCCCCCAAACATTCAGTACTTC

j_gene: TRBJ1-2
v_gene: TRBV20-1
abundance: many
len: 14
d_gene: .
CDR3aa: CSAPRDALLLGYTF
CDR3nt: TGCAGTGCTCCCCGGGATGCGCTCTTGTTGGGCTACACCTTC

j_gene: TRBJ2-1
v_gene: TRBV20-1
abundance: .
len: 19
d_gene: TRBD2
CDR3aa: CSAREVILAGGQLYNEQFF
CDR3nt: TGCAGTGCTAGAGAGGTTATACTAGCGGGGGGCCAGTTGTACAATGAGCAGTTCTTC

j_gene: TRBJ1-5
v_gene: TRBV30
abundance: .
len: 14
d_gene: .
CDR3aa: CAWSVATGWQPQHF
CDR3nt: TGTGCCTGGAGTGTAGCGACAGGTTGGCAGCCCCAGCATTTT